This entry is about one T cell receptor beta chain. Its antigen is not identified. The PCR ran on 60 Vbeta and 13 Jbeta primers. Some clones are missing from TCRdb's copy, which holds only in-frame ones; the method was immunoSEQ multiplex PCR. The sample has 130,000 to 150,000 clones; over 70% are singletons. The entry originates in a study of cytomegalovirus exposure and HLA in healthy donors. Study-wide findings and caveats: More than 150 TCR beta chains were listed as cytomegalovirus-associated. A later analysis appeared to link common viral pathogens to several of the most significant clusters.

The CDR3 has 15 residues. Material for sequencing was PBMCs. This receptor was obtained from a male donor in good health and CMV-seronegative. V is TRBV21-1 and J is TRBJ1-1; the D call of TRBD1 is as the table states it, not checked on the DNA. TRBV21-1 is tagged as a pseudogene. CDR3 sequence: CASHFLDRGVTEAFF. The CDR3 DNA reads as TGTGCCAGCCACTTTTTGGACAGGGGCGTCACTGAAGCTTTCTTT.